What follows are 15 T cell receptor beta chains derived from one specimen sequenced in a study of blood T cell repertoires in COVID-19. The table came from immunoSEQ multiplex PCR; TCRdb's copy has only in-frame clones and leaves some out. The table lists approximately 310,000 clones, 80% to 90% of them singletons. Sequences were obtained from PBMCs or T cells enriched from blood (not recorded which). The receptor set was obtained from a man under 40 who had recovered from COVID-19.

Only one count was recorded for this clone. The chain has TRBV2 and TRBJ1-5; TRBD1 agrees at 8 bases. This CDR3 comprises 17 residues. The germline gives CDR1 SNHLY, CDR2 FYNNEI. The trim removed 10 bases at V and 2 bases at J, leaving 16 bases unmatched. The chain's CDR3 is CATFNRGVYRGNQPQHF. CDR3 DNA sequence: TGTGCCACCTTTAACAGGGGGGTATATAGAGGCAATCAGCCCCAGCATTTT.

J is TRBJ1-1 and V is TRBV19; 7 nucleotides agree with TRBD1. V lost 5 bases, J lost 6 bases, and 12 bases stayed unmatched. This CDR3 has 15 amino acids. From germline, CDR1 is LNHDA and CDR2 SQIVND (reference sequence). CDR3 coding DNA: TGTGCCAGTAGTTCCGGGACAGTTTCGAAGGCTGAAGCTTTCTTT. Translating gives CASSSGTVSKAEAFF.

This clone was recorded once. J is TRBJ2-5 and V is TRBV30; D is possibly TRBD2 (5 bases). The CDR3 length is 13 residues. Looked up from germline, CDR1 is GTSNPN and CDR2 is SVGIG (reference sequence). Trimming stripped 1 base from V and 2 bases from J, with 8 bases between. The CDR3 nucleotides read TGTGCCTGGAGTGGGACTTTACAAGAGACCCAGTACTTC. Its translation: CAWSGTLQETQYF.

The chain carries TRBV5-1 and TRBJ2-1, with 13 bases matching TRBD2. In germline, CDR1 is SGHRS, CDR2 YFSETQ. The CDR3 has 16 amino acids. V lost 5 bases to trimming and J lost 8 bases; unmatched junction nucleotides: 10. This chain's CDR3 is CASRTSGGASAYEQFF. CDR3 bases: TGCGCCAGCAGAACTAGCGGGGGGGCCTCAGCCTATGAGCAGTTCTTC. Using reference TRBV5-1 and TRBJ2-1 for the parts outside the CDR3, the full variable domain is KAGVTQTPRYLIKTRGQQVTLSCSPISGHRSVSWYQQTPGQGLQFLFEYFSETQRNKGNFPGRFSGRQFSNSRSEMNVSTLELGDSALYLCASRTSGGASAYEQFFGPGTRLTVL.

J is TRBJ1-1 and V is TRBV2; the D is unclear. Trimming removed 3 bases at V and 8 bases at J, with 10 bases between. The CDR3 sequence is 12 residues long. The germline gives CDR1 SNHLY, CDR2 FYNNEI. DNA of the CDR3: TGTGCCAGCAGTGATATGAAAACAGAAGCTTTCTTT. It encodes CASSDMKTEAFF. The complete variable domain, with remaining parts taken from reference TRBV2 and TRBJ1-1, reads EPEVTQTPSHQVTQMGQEVILRCVPISNHLYFYWYRQILGQKVEFLVSFYNNEISEKSEIFDDQFSVERPDGSNFTLKIRSTKLEDSAMYFCASSDMKTEAFFGQGTRLTVV.

In its sample, this clone was seen once. The chain carries TRBV3-1 (or the pseudogene TRBV3-2) and TRBJ2-7, with D tentatively TRBD1 (5 bases). This CDR3 is built from 13 residues. The germline CDR1 and CDR2 sequences are LGHDT and YNNKEL (reference sequence). V was pared by 8 bases and J by 1 base, with 12 bases between. CDR3 DNA sequence: TGTGCCAGCGGGCCAGGGAATTCCTACGAGCAGTACTTC. Protein: CASGPGNSYEQYF.

The V and J genes are TRBV6-5 and TRBJ1-5; the D is unclear. Per the germline V gene, CDR1 is MNHEY and CDR2 is SVGAGI. Deletions cut 4 bases from V and 7 bases from J, with 8 bases between. The CDR3 sequence is 12 residues long. CDR3 residues: CASSSIGQPQHF. The DNA for the CDR3 is TGTGCCAGCAGTTCCATCGGGCAGCCCCAGCATTTT.

This clone was picked up a small number of times. V gene TRBV7-2 combines with J gene TRBJ2-7, with 10 positions matching TRBD1. The CDR3 is made up of 14 amino acids. V lost 3 bases and J lost 3; bases outside the gene matches: 2. In germline, CDR1 is SGHTA, CDR2 FQGNSA. CDR3 protein: CASSFDRGLYEQYF. CDR3 nucleotides: TGTGCCAGCAGCTTTGACAGGGGGCTCTACGAGCAGTACTTC.

This clone was seen a handful of times. The CDR3 protein is CASSSRMGGRGFDTIYF. DNA for the CDR3: TGTGCCAGCAGCTCCAGGATGGGGGGCAGGGGGTTTGACACCATATATTTT. The chain recombines TRBV7-6 with TRBJ1-3; 7 bases agree with TRBD1. This CDR3 is 17 amino acids long. The germline CDR1 and CDR2 sequences are SGHVS and FNYEAQ. The trim removed 4 bases at V and 8 bases at J, leaving 17 bases unmatched.

The rearrangement joins TRBV7-2 to TRBJ2-3; TRBD2 might be the D (5 bases). The V end lost 5 bases, the J end lost 10 bases, and 16 bases lay between the germline ends. Germline assignment: CDR1 SGHTA and CDR2 FQGNSA. This CDR3 contains 13 residues. The CDR3 coding sequence is TGTGCCAGCAGCCAGCTAGCCCTACTCCCGCAGTATTTT. This translates into CASSQLALLPQYF.

The chain uses TRBV7-8 and TRBJ2-7, with D possibly TRBD2 on 7 matching bases. The CDR3 covers 16 residues. CDR1 and CDR2 from the germline V gene are SGHVS and FQNEAQ. V lost 0 bases and J 5 bases, leaving 17 bases between the germline ends. The CDR3 DNA follows: TGTGCCAGCAGCTTAGCCTGGAGGGGGGGCGACCACGAGCAGTACTTC. This gives the protein CASSLAWRGGDHEQYF.

The V gene is TRBV6-5, the J gene TRBJ1-6, with 10 positions matching TRBD1. Germline-derived CDR1 and CDR2 are MNHEY and SVGAGI. With 6 bases clipped from V and 7 bases from J, the junction kept 3 bases outside the gene matches. The CDR3 is 14 residues long. The CDR3 nucleotides are TGTGCCAGCAGCCTGGGACAGGGGAATTCACCCCTCCACTTT. Translated: CASSLGQGNSPLHF.

The chain couples TRBV24-1 to TRBJ2-2, with TRBD2 matching over 9 bases. The CDR3 length is 17 residues. With 3 bases clipped from V and 1 base from J, the junction kept 5 bases outside the gene matches. CDR1 is KGHDR and CDR2 is SFDVKD in the germline V gene. The chain's CDR3 is CATSDRLAGMNTGELFF. DNA of the CDR3: TGTGCCACCAGTGATCGGCTAGCGGGGATGAACACCGGGGAGCTGTTTTTT.

The V and J genes are TRBV27 and TRBJ2-2, with D possibly being TRBD1 (5 bases). Germline V gives CDR1 MNHEY, CDR2 SMNVEV (reference sequence). The CDR3 loop spans 16 amino acids. The V gene lost 2 bases and the J gene lost 6 bases, with 16 bases spanning the gap. CDR3 sequence: CASSLGAPGQAGELFF. CDR3 DNA sequence: TGTGCCAGCAGTTTAGGGGCGCCAGGGCAGGCCGGGGAGCTGTTTTTT.

The rearrangement joins TRBV2 to TRBJ2-7; D may be TRBD1 (6 bases). The V end was cut by 1 base, the J end by 0 bases, with 10 bases between. Per the germline V gene, CDR1 is SNHLY and CDR2 is FYNNEI. There are 15 residues in the CDR3. The CDR3 DNA reads TGTGCCAGCAGTGAAGGTACAGGGCCCTCCTACGAGCAGTACTTC. Translated: CASSEGTGPSYEQYF. The variable domain in full, with the rest retrieved from reference TRBV2 and TRBJ2-7, is EPEVTQTPSHQVTQMGQEVILRCVPISNHLYFYWYRQILGQKVEFLVSFYNNEISEKSEIFDDQFSVERPDGSNFTLKIRSTKLEDSAMYFCASSEGTGPSYEQYFGPGTRLTVT.